The source of this T cell receptor beta chain is a study of CD8+ T cells in alopecia areata. Background on the study: Treated patients received oral tofacitinib, 5 to 10 mg twice daily. Tofacitinib ran 6 to 18 months, followed by 6 months off drug. The study's findings and limits: Lesional scalp, especially alopecia totalis/universalis, showed higher clonality than normal scalp.

The CDR3 has 17 residues. The germline CDR1 and CDR2 sequences are SGHVS and FNYEAQ. V shed 3 bases, J shed 0 bases, and the junction held 8 bases outside the gene matches. RNA, once extracted, was reverse transcribed into cDNA for use as the sequencing template. Using immunoSEQ multiplex PCR, the repertoire was profiled, and TCRdb retains in-frame clones only, with some absent. This sample yields some 5,000 clones, of which about 60% are seen a single time; approximately 11% belongs to the top ten. The investigators collected lesional scalp punch biopsies and peripheral blood from alopecia areata patients. As to this clone: Its antigen is currently unknown.

Here the sequenced sample was skin, taken at week 0. J is TRBJ2-3 and V is TRBV7-6; 8 bases are a match to TRBD2. This clonotype was sampled from a human donor with alopecia areata. The CDR3 DNA follows: TGTGCCAGCAGCTTGGCTCACGGGGGGGCTAGCACAGATACGCAGTATTTT. The encoded protein is CASSLAHGGASTDTQYF.